The sequence of this T cell receptor beta chain was determined in a study of blood T cell repertoires in COVID-19. Overall study: Researchers got acute and convalescent COVID-19 samples from the United States, Italy and Spain. PBMCs, B-cell-depleted T cells, or T cells provided the cDNA or gDNA that made up the material.

Authors' processing steps: Amplification with reference gene primers provided the estimates of nucleated cell counts. The repertoire was sequenced with immunoSEQ multiplex PCR; TCRdb's copy has only in-frame clones and lacks some. V and J calls and clone size follow that table, whereas D and trimming were derived from the DNA. The sample has some 270,000 clones; 89% are singletons. The CDR3 spans 14 residues. Trimming cost V 2 bases and J 4 bases, with 9 bases left between them. Germline CDR1 is SGHRS and CDR2 is YFSETQ. Sequenced material: peripheral blood. This sequence was found in a man over 45 with acute or convalescent COVID-19. The rearrangement links TRBV5-1 to TRBJ2-2; D unresolved. CDR3: CASSFRSGTGELFF. The CDR3 DNA follows: TGCGCCAGCAGCTTTCGGTCGGGCACCGGGGAGCTGTTTTTT.